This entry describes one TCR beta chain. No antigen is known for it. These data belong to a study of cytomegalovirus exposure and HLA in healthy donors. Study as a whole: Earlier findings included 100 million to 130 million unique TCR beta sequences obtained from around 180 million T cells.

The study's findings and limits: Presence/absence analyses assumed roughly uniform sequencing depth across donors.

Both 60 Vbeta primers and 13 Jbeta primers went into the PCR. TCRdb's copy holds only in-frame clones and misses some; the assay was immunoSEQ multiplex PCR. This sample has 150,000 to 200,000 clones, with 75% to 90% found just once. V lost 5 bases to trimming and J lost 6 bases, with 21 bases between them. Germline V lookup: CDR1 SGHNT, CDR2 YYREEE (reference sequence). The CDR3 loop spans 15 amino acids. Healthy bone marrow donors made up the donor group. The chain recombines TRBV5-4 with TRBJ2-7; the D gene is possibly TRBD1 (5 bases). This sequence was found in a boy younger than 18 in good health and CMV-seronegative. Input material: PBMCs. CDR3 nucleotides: TGTGCCAGCAGTTCGGACCCAGGGTCTCTTAGCGAGCAGTACTTC. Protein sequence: CASSSDPGSLSEQYF.